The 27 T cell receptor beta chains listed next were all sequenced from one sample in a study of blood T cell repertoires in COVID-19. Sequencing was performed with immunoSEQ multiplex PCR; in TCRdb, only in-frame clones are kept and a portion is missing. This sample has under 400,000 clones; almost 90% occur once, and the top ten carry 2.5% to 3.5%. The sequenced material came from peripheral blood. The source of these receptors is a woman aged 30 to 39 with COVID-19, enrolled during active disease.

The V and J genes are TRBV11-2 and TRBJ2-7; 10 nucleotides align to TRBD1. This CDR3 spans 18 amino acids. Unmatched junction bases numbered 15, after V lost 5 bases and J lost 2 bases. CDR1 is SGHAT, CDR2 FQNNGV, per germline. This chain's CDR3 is CASSRPGTGAGGTYEQYF. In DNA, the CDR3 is TGTGCCAGCAGCCGACCGGGGACAGGGGCGGGAGGAACCTACGAGCAGTACTTC.

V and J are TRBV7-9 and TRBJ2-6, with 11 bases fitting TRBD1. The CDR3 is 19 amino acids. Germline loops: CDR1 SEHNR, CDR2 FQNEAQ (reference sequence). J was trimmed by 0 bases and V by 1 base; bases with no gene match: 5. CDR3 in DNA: TGTGCCAGCAGCTTAGGGACAGGGGGCCAACGCTCTGGGGCCAACGTCCTGACTTTC. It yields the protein CASSLGTGGQRSGANVLTF. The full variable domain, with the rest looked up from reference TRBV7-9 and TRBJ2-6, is DTGVSQNPRHKITKRGQNVTFRCDPISEHNRLYWYRQTLGQGPEFLTYFQNEAQLEKSRLLSDRFSAERPKGSFSTLEIQRTEQGDSAMYLCASSLGTGGQRSGANVLTFGAGSRLTVL.

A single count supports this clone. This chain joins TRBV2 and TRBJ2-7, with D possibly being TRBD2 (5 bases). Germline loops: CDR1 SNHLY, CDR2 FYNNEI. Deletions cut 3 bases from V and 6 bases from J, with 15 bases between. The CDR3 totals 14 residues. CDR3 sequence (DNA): TGTGCCAGCAGTGAGGCGGGCGATCGGTCCGAGCAGTACTTC. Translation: CASSEAGDRSEQYF.

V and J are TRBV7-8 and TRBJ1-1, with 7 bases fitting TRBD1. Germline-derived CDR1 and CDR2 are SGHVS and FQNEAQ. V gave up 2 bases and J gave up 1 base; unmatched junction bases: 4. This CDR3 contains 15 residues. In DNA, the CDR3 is TGTGCCAGCAGCTTATTCCCAGGGGGGAACACTGAAGCTTTCTTT. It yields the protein CASSLFPGGNTEAFF.

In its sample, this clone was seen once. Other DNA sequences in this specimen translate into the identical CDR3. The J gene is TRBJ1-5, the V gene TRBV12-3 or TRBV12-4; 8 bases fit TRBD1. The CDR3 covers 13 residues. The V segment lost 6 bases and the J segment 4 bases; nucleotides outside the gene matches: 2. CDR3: CASRGTGNQPQHF. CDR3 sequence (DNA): TGTGCCAGCAGAGGGACAGGAAATCAGCCCCAGCATTTT.

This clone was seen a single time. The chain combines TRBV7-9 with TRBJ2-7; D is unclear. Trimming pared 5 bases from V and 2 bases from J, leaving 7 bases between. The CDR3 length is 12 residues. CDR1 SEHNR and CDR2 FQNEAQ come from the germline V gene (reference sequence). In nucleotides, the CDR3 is TGTGCCAGCAGCAGCAGGACCTACGAGCAGTACTTC. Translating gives CASSSRTYEQYF.

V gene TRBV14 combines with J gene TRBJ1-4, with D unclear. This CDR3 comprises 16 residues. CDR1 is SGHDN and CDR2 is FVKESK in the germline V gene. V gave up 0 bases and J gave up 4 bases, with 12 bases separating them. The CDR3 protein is CASSQEPDSVNEKLFF. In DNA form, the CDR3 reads TGTGCCAGCAGCCAAGAGCCCGACTCCGTTAATGAAAAACTGTTTTTT.

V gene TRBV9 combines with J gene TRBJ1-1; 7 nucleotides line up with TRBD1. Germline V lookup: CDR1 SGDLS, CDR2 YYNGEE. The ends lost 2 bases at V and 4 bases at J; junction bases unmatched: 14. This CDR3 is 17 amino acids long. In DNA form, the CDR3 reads TGTGCCAGCAGCGTCTCAGGGGGTCCGTCCGAGGGCACTGAAGCTTTCTTT. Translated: CASSVSGGPSEGTEAFF.

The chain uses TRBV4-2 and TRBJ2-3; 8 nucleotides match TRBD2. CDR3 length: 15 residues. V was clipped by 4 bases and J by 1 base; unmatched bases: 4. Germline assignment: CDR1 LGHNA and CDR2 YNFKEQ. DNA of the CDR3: TGTGCCAGCAGCCCCGCCGGGAGGGGCACAGATACGCAGTATTTT. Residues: CASSPAGRGTDTQYF.

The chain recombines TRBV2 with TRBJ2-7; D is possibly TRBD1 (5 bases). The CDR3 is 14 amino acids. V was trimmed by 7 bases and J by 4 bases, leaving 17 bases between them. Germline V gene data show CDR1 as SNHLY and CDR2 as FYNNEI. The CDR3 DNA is TGTGCCAGCACAGGTCTGGACACCGCTTACGAGCAGTACTTC. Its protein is CASTGLDTAYEQYF.

The CDR3 protein is CASSATSGSRYEQFF. DNA of the CDR3: TGTGCCAGCAGTGCTACTAGCGGGAGTAGGTATGAGCAGTTCTTC. The chain carries TRBV2 and TRBJ2-1, with TRBD2 matching over 11 bases. V shed 4 bases, J shed 8 bases, and the junction held 7 bases outside the gene matches. Germline-derived CDR1 and CDR2 are SNHLY and FYNNEI. The CDR3 is 15 residues long.

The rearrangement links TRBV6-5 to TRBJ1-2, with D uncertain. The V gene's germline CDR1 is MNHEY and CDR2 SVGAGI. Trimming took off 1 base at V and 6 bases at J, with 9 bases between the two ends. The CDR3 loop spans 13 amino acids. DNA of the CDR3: TGTGCCAGCAGTTACTTATTGAGCCATGGCTACACCTTC. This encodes CASSYLLSHGYTF.

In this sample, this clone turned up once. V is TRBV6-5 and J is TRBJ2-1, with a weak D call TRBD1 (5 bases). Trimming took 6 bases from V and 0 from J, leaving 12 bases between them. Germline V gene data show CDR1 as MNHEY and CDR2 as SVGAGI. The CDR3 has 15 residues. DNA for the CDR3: TGTGCCAGCAGCCCCCAGGGTCGCTCCTACAATGAGCAGTTCTTC. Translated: CASSPQGRSYNEQFF.

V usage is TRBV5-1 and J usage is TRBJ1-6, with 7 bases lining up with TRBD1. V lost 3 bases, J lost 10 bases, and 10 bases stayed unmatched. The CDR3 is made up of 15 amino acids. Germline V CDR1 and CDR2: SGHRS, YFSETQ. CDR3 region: CASSSYSTGRSPLHF. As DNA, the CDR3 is TGCGCCAGCAGCTCGTACTCGACAGGGCGATCACCCCTCCACTTT.

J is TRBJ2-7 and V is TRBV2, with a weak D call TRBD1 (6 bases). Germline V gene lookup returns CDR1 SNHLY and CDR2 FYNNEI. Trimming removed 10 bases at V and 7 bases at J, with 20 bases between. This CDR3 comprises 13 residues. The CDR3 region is CAIWGTMTGEQYF. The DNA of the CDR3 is TGTGCCATATGGGGGACAATGACGGGGGAGCAGTACTTC.

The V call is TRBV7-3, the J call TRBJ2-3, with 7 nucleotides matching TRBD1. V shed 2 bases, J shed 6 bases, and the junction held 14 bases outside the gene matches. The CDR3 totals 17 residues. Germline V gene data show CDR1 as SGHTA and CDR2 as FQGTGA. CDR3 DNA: TGTGCCAGCAGCTTAGTAAGGACAGGCGGTGGAAGGGATACGCAGTATTTT. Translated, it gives CASSLVRTGGGRDTQYF.

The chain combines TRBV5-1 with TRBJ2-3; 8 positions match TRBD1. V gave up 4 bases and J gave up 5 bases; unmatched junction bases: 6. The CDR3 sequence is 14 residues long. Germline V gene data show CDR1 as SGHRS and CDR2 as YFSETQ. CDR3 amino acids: CASSAGQGRDTQYF. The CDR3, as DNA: TGCGCCAGCAGCGCAGGACAGGGACGAGATACGCAGTATTTT.

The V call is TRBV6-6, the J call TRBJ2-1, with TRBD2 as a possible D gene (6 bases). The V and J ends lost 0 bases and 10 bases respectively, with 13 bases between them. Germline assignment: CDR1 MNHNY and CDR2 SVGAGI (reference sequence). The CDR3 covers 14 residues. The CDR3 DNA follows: TGTGCCAGCAGTTACTCGAGAGTAGCGGCGGAGCAGTTCTTC. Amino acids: CASSYSRVAAEQFF.

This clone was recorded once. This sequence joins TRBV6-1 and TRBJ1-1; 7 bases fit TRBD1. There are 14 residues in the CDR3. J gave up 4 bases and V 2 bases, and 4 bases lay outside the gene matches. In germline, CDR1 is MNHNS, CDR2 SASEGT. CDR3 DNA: TGTGCCAGCAGTGAACAAGGGGGCCGCACTGAAGCTTTCTTT. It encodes CASSEQGGRTEAFF.

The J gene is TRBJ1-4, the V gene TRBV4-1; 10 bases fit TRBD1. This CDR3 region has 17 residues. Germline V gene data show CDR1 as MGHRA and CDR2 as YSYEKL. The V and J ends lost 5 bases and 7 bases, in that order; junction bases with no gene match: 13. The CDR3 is CASSSDRGKLTGEKLFF. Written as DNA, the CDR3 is TGCGCCAGCAGCTCGGACAGGGGGAAACTAACAGGTGAAAAACTGTTTTTT.

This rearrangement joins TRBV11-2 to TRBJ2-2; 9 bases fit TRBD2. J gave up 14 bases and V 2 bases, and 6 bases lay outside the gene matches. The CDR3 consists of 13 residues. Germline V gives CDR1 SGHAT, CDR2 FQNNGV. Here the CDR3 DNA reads TGTGCCAGCAGCTTACCAGCGGGAGGCCAACTGTTTTTT. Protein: CASSLPAGGQLFF.

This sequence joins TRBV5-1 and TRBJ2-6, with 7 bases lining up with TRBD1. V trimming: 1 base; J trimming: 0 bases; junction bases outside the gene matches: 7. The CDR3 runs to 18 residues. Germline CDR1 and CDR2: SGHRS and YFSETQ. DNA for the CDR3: TGCGCCAGCAGCTTGACAGGGGCCCAAAGCTCTGGGGCCAACGTCCTGACTTTC. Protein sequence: CASSLTGAQSSGANVLTF.

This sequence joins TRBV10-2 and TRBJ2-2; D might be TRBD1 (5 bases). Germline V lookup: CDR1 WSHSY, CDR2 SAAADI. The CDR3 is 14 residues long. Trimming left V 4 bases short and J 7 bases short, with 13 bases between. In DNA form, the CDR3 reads TGCGCCAGCAGTGGGGTAGGGGTTGGCGGGGAGCTGTTTTTT. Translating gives CASSGVGVGGELFF.

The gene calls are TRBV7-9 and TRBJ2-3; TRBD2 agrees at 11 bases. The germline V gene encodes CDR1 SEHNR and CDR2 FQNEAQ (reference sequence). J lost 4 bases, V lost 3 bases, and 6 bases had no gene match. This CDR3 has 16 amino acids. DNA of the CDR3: TGTGCCAGCAGCTTGATAGCGGGAGGGCCCCCAGATACGCAGTATTTT. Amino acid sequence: CASSLIAGGPPDTQYF.

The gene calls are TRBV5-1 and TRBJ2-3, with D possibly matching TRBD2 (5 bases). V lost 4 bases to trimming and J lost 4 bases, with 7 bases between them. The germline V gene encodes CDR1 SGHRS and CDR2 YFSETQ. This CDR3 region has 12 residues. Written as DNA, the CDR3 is TGCGCCAGCAGCGCACTAGCAGATACGCAGTATTTT. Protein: CASSALADTQYF.

CDR3: CASSPPDLAGYTF. The CDR3 DNA follows: TGTGCCAGCAGTCCCCCCGATTTAGCTGGCTACACCTTC. This chain connects TRBV28 to TRBJ1-2; D uncertain. This CDR3 has 13 amino acids. In germline, CDR1 is MDHEN, CDR2 SYDVKM. With 5 bases removed from V and 7 bases from J, the gap between germline ends came to 14 bases.

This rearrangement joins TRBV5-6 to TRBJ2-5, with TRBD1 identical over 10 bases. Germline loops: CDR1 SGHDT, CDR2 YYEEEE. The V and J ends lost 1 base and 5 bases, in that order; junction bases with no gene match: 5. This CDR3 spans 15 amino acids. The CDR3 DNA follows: TGTGCCAGCAGCTTGTCAGACAGGGGGCCGGAGACCCAGTACTTC. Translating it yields CASSLSDRGPETQYF.